The 23 T cell receptor beta chains in this list originate from one sample, sequenced in a study of T cells expressing NK-cell markers. TCRdb re-called the 5' RACE reads; every CDR3 protein appears as one record, without DNA. This repertoire includes about 110,000 distinct CDR3 sequences. Sequenced input: blood T cells: a sorted CD56 or NKG2C T cell subset, CD4+ or CD8+ T cells, or bulk PBMC T cells (not recorded which). Source of these receptors: a woman aged 18 to 75 in good health.

The chain recombines TRBV27 with TRBJ2-1; TCRdb reports TRBD2, a call that lacks DNA to check it against. Germline-derived CDR1 and CDR2 are MNHEY and SMNVEV (reference sequence). The CDR3 totals 15 residues. CDR3 sequence: CASSLIAGGLDEQFF.

V usage is TRBV19 and J usage is TRBJ2-3; there is no DNA to check the TCRdb D call of TRBD1. The CDR3 runs 14 residues. The V gene's germline CDR1 is LNHDA and CDR2 SQIVND (reference sequence). CDR3 region: CASSRAGYTDTQYF. The entire variable domain, with the rest obtained from reference TRBV19 and TRBJ2-3, is as follows: DGGITQSPKYLFRKEGQNVTLSCEQNLNHDAMYWYRQDPGQGLRLIYYSQIVNDFQKGDIAEGYSVSREKKESFPLTVTSAQKNPTAFYLCASSRAGYTDTQYFGPGTRLTVL.

This chain connects TRBV6-4 to TRBJ2-2; TCRdb's assignment of TRBD2 cannot be checked, as there is no DNA. CDR3 size: 14 residues. CDR1 and CDR2 from the germline V gene are MRHNA and SNTAGT. CDR3 protein: CASSPGEGTGELFF.

This chain uses TRBV7-9 with TRBJ1-6; absent DNA, TCRdb's TRBD1 call cannot be checked. The CDR3 loop spans 12 amino acids. Germline V gene sequence: CDR1 SEHNR, CDR2 FQNEAQ (reference sequence). CDR3 region: CASRQTGQSLHF.

This chain links TRBV12-3 or TRBV12-4 with TRBJ2-3. The CDR3 extends over 17 amino acids. CDR3 amino acids: CASSLARESAFTDTQYF.

The gene calls are TRBV11-1 and TRBJ2-7; TCRdb reports TRBD2, a call that lacks DNA to check it against. The CDR3 has 16 residues. Germline loops: CDR1 SGHAT, CDR2 FQDESV (reference sequence). CDR3 region: CASSPTSGRPPWEQYF.

This rearrangement joins TRBV10-2 to TRBJ1-1; the D call from TCRdb, TRBD1, cannot be confirmed without DNA. The CDR3 consists of 14 residues. The germline V gene encodes CDR1 WSHSY and CDR2 SAAADI. This CDR3 reads CASTPWGGNTEAFF.

V and J are TRBV3-1 and TRBJ2-1; TCRdb picks TRBD1, but there is no DNA to check that call. Germline CDR1 LGHDT, CDR2 YNNKEL (reference sequence). The CDR3 is made up of 15 amino acids. CDR3 sequence reads: CASSIQDGAYNEQFF.

The CDR3 spells CASSLISGLAGAGETQYF. The chain carries TRBV3-1 and TRBJ2-5; the D gene TCRdb calls, TRBD2, cannot be checked with no DNA. CDR1 is LGHDT and CDR2 is YNNKEL in the germline V gene (reference sequence). The CDR3 has 18 amino acids.

The chain links TRBV27 to TRBJ1-2. Germline assignment: CDR1 MNHEY and CDR2 SMNVEV (reference sequence). This CDR3 region has 14 residues. CDR3 sequence: CASSLGWGFDGYTF.

V and J are TRBV28 and TRBJ2-4; TCRdb selects TRBD1, and the lack of DNA leaves this call unchecked. The CDR3 extends over 15 amino acids. The germline V gene encodes CDR1 MDHEN and CDR2 SYDVKM. CDR3 protein: CASSLSGEGKNIQYF.

The V and J genes are TRBV4-3 and TRBJ2-6; without DNA, the TCRdb call of TRBD1 cannot be checked. The CDR3 contains 18 residues. Germline V CDR1 and CDR2: LGHNA, YSLEER. Here the CDR3 reads CASSQDGAAVSGANVLTF.

The J gene is TRBJ2-5, the V gene TRBV7-2; the TRBD1 assignment by TCRdb is unverifiable without DNA. CDR1 and CDR2 (germline): SGHTA, FQGNSA. The CDR3 length is 14 residues. The chain's CDR3 is CASSLTGFGQTQYF.

The chain combines TRBV5-4 with TRBJ1-1; TCRdb names TRBD1, which stays unverified in the absence of DNA. Germline CDR1 reads SGHNT; CDR2 reads YYREEE (reference sequence). CDR3 size: 14 residues. CDR3 region: CASSLGQMNTEAFF.

The rearrangement links TRBV15 to TRBJ2-1; TCRdb designates TRBD1, a call that cannot be tested without DNA. The CDR3 is 14 amino acids. From germline, CDR1 is LNHNV and CDR2 YYDKDF (reference sequence). CDR3 residues: CATSRAFSGDEQFF.

V usage is TRBV27 and J usage is TRBJ2-3; the TCRdb D gene call, TRBD1, has no DNA to confirm it. The length of the CDR3 is 15 residues. CDR1 and CDR2 (germline): MNHEY, SMNVEV (reference sequence). CDR3 protein: CASSQITGGTDTQYF.

The chain combines TRBV7-8 with TRBJ2-5. Looked up from germline, CDR1 is SGHVS and CDR2 is FQNEAQ. CDR3 length: 13 residues. The CDR3 loop reads CASSFGKLETQYF.

The chain uses TRBV5-6 and TRBJ2-2; TCRdb picks TRBD1, but there is no DNA to check that call. The CDR3 runs to 18 residues. In germline, CDR1 is SGHDT, CDR2 YYEEEE. The CDR3 is CASSWWETWDANTGELFF.

This chain connects TRBV9 to TRBJ1-4; TCRdb picks TRBD1, but there is no DNA to check that call. The CDR3 has 14 amino acids. CDR1 is SGDLS and CDR2 is YYNGEE in the germline V gene. The CDR3 protein is CASSVGGRDEKLFF. The full variable domain, completed using reference TRBV9 and TRBJ1-4, is DSGVTQTPKHLITATGQRVTLRCSPRSGDLSVYWYQQSLDQGLQFLIQYYNGEERAKGNILERFSAQQFPDLHSELNLSSLELGDSALYFCASSVGGRDEKLFFGSGTQLSVL.

The CDR3 spells CASSYRAVAYEQYF. The chain links TRBV6-5 to TRBJ2-7; the D gene TCRdb calls, TRBD2, cannot be checked with no DNA. Germline lookup yields CDR1 MNHEY and CDR2 SVGAGI. CDR3 length: 14 amino acids.

This chain links TRBV27 with TRBJ2-3; TCRdb's assignment of TRBD1 cannot be checked, as there is no DNA. From germline, CDR1 is MNHEY and CDR2 SMNVEV (reference sequence). The CDR3 has 14 residues. The CDR3 sequence is CASGQGFSPDTQYF.

The chain employs TRBV20-1 and TRBJ1-6; the D call of TRBD1 rests on TCRdb alone, since no DNA is present to check it. This CDR3 contains 12 residues. CDR1 and CDR2 from the germline V gene are DFQATT and SNEGSKA (reference sequence). The CDR3 reads CSAKVGESPLHF.

This chain uses TRBV7-9 with TRBJ1-4. The CDR3 is made up of 13 amino acids. CDR1 SEHNR and CDR2 FQNEAQ come from the germline V gene (reference sequence). The CDR3 loop is CASSPTWGEKLFF.